Here is one T cell receptor beta chain with its context. The protocol was immunoSEQ multiplex PCR, while the TCRdb copy is restricted to in-frame clones and leaves out a portion. The table shows over 200,000 clones, with approximately 80% occurring only once. The record originates from a study of control samples from healthy donors and cancer patients. Germline CDR1 is SGHVS and CDR2 is FQNEAQ. Trimming took 1 base from V and 6 from J; bases not matched to a gene: 6. The CDR3 loop spans 15 amino acids. The gene calls are TRBV7-8 and TRBJ1-1; TRBD1 agrees at 9 bases. Sequences were obtained from PBMCs. The source is an older woman with lung cancer. The CDR3, as DNA: TGTGCCAGCAGCTTAGGGACAGGGGTGTTCTCTGAAGCTTTCTTT. This encodes CASSLGTGVFSEAFF. The whole variable domain, filled in from reference TRBV7-8 and TRBJ1-1, reads GAGVSQSPRYKVAKRGQDVALRCDPISGHVSLFWYQQALGQGPEFLTYFQNEAQLDKSGLPSDRFFAERPEGSVSTLKIQRTQQEDSAVYLCASSLGTGVFSEAFFGQGTRLTVV.